Below are 19 T cell receptor beta chains sequenced from a single sample in a study of blood T cell repertoires in COVID-19. Sequenced by immunoSEQ multiplex PCR; TCRdb stores in-frame clones only, minus some. The sample lists about 380,000 clones; 88% were seen once. Sequencing was performed on PBMCs or T cells enriched from blood (not recorded which). The receptors here all came from a young woman who had recovered from COVID-19.

The chain links TRBV7-9 to TRBJ1-4, with unresolved D. The CDR3 is made up of 14 amino acids. CDR1 is SEHNR and CDR2 is FQNEAQ in the germline V gene (reference sequence). V gave up 0 bases and J gave up 4 bases, with 6 bases separating them. CDR3: CASSLASSNEKLFF. CDR3 DNA: TGTGCCAGCAGCTTAGCGAGTAGTAATGAAAAACTGTTTTTT.

The chain recombines TRBV5-4 with TRBJ1-2; D may be TRBD1 (5 bases). The CDR3 runs to 13 residues. V lost 0 bases, J lost 8 bases, and 11 bases lay in between. Germline-derived CDR1 and CDR2 are SGHNT and YYREEE (reference sequence). CDR3 residues: CASSLEQEYGYTF. The DNA for the CDR3 is TGTGCCAGCAGCTTGGAACAGGAATACGGCTACACCTTC.

The chain links TRBV4-1 to TRBJ2-3, with 7 nucleotides matching TRBD2. CDR1 MGHRA and CDR2 YSYEKL come from the germline V gene. The V and J ends lost 6 bases and 0 bases, in that order; junction bases with no gene match: 6. The CDR3 spans 15 residues. The CDR3 sequence is CASRFGEGSTDTQYF. The CDR3 nucleotides read TGCGCCAGCAGATTTGGGGAGGGGAGCACAGATACGCAGTATTTT.

CDR3 sequence reads: CASSSTSAYVDTQYF. The CDR3 nucleotides are TGTGCCAGCAGCTCCACTAGCGCCTATGTCGATACGCAGTATTTT. V usage is TRBV13 and J usage is TRBJ2-3, with 7 bases lining up with TRBD2. The germline V gene encodes CDR1 PRHDT and CDR2 FYEKMQ (reference sequence). The CDR3 covers 15 residues. With V trimmed by 4 bases and J by 6 bases, 10 bases remained unmatched.

V is TRBV20-1 and J is TRBJ1-2; the D gene is possibly TRBD1 (6 bases). CDR3 length: 12 amino acids. V lost 3 bases and J 5 bases, leaving 10 bases between the germline ends. The germline gives CDR1 DFQATT, CDR2 SNEGSKA (reference sequence). This CDR3 reads CSASRDKYGYTF. The CDR3 region has the DNA TGCAGTGCTAGTAGGGACAAGTATGGCTACACCTTC.

CDR3 region: CASSLLRVDTQYF. Written as DNA, the CDR3 is TGTGCCAGCAGTTTATTGCGGGTGGATACGCAGTATTTT. The chain uses TRBV28 and TRBJ2-3, with D perhaps TRBD2 (5 bases). V dropped 1 base and J dropped 6 bases, with 8 bases sitting between them. The CDR3 is 13 residues long. In germline, CDR1 is MDHEN, CDR2 SYDVKM.

The chain joins TRBV3-1 (or the pseudogene TRBV3-2) to TRBJ1-4; D ambiguous. CDR3 length: 15 amino acids. Germline CDR1 is LGHDT and CDR2 is YNNKEL (reference sequence). Trimming removed 4 bases from V and 4 bases from J, with 13 bases in between. CDR3 sequence reads: CASSRSTVINEKLFF. The CDR3 region has the DNA TGTGCCAGCAGCCGATCCACAGTGATTAATGAAAAACTGTTTTTT.

The rearrangement links TRBV11-2 to TRBJ1-1; D is uncertain. The germline CDR1 and CDR2 sequences are SGHAT and FQNNGV. V lost 5 bases and J 6 bases, leaving 7 bases between the germline ends. The CDR3 has 11 residues. CDR3 nucleotide sequence: TGTGCCAGCAGCCTCTACGCTGAAGCTTTCTTT. Translation: CASSLYAEAFF. Looking up the rest from reference TRBV11-2 and TRBJ1-1 gives the full variable domain: EAGVAQSPRYKIIEKRQSVAFWCNPISGHATLYWYQQILGQGPKLLIQFQNNGVVDDSQLPKDRFSAERLKGVDSTLKIQPAKLEDSAVYLCASSLYAEAFFGQGTRLTVV.

The gene calls are TRBV9 and TRBJ2-2, with unresolved D. V was clipped by 7 bases and J by 8 bases, with 12 bases between them. Per germline, CDR1 SGDLS and CDR2 YYNGEE. This CDR3 is built from 12 residues. CDR3 loop: CASAVVGGELFF. CDR3 DNA sequence: TGTGCCAGCGCCGTAGTCGGGGGGGAGCTGTTTTTT. The complete variable domain, with remaining parts taken from reference TRBV9 and TRBJ2-2, reads DSGVTQTPKHLITATGQRVTLRCSPRSGDLSVYWYQQSLDQGLQFLIQYYNGEERAKGNILERFSAQQFPDLHSELNLSSLELGDSALYFCASAVVGGELFFGEGSRLTVL.

The chain combines TRBV30 with TRBJ2-3; possibly TRBD2 for D (5 bases). CDR3 size: 13 residues. Deletions cut 2 bases from V and 4 bases from J, with 10 bases between. CDR1 is GTSNPN and CDR2 is SVGIG in the germline V gene (reference sequence). The CDR3 coding sequence is TGTGCCTGGAGTCAACTGGAGGCAGATACGCAGTATTTT. Its protein is CAWSQLEADTQYF. Together with reference TRBV30 and TRBJ2-3, the CDR3 gives the full variable domain: SQTIHQWPATLVQPVGSPLSLECTVEGTSNPNLYWYRQAAGRGLQLLFYSVGIGQISSEVPQNLSASRPQDRQFILSSKKLLLSDSGFYLCAWSQLEADTQYFGPGTRLTVL.

This clone was detected once. This rearrangement joins TRBV5-1 to TRBJ1-6, with unresolved D. CDR3 length: 15 amino acids. Germline CDR1 is SGHRS and CDR2 is YFSETQ. The V end lost 5 bases, the J end lost 9 bases, and 18 bases lay between the germline ends. The CDR3 spells CASSKELPGSSPLHF. For the CDR3, the DNA is TGCGCCAGCAGTAAAGAACTCCCAGGAAGTTCACCCCTCCACTTT.

V is TRBV13 and J is TRBJ1-2, with 7 nucleotides matching TRBD1. The CDR3 length is 15 residues. With V trimmed by 3 bases and J by 2 bases, 6 bases remained unmatched. Germline V gene data show CDR1 as PRHDT and CDR2 as FYEKMQ (reference sequence). This CDR3 reads CASSFNRGTNYGYTF. CDR3 in DNA: TGTGCCAGCAGCTTTAACAGGGGTACCAACTATGGCTACACCTTC.

This chain uses TRBV12-5 with TRBJ1-6; 7 bases are shared with TRBD1. Germline V gene data show CDR1 as LGHNT and CDR2 as FRNRAP. J gave up 5 bases and V 0 bases, and 7 bases lay outside the gene matches. The CDR3 is made up of 17 amino acids. The CDR3 loop is CASGLVSSGGDNSPLHF. The CDR3 DNA reads TGTGCTAGTGGTTTGGTATCTTCAGGGGGTGATAATTCACCCCTCCACTTT.

This chain links TRBV30 with TRBJ2-7; possibly TRBD1 for D (5 bases). Trimming left V 2 bases short and J 6 bases short, with 8 bases between. In germline, CDR1 is GTSNPN, CDR2 SVGIG (reference sequence). This CDR3 comprises 11 residues. CDR3 sequence (DNA): TGTGCCTGGAGTCAGGGCCCCGAGCAGTACTTC. Translated, it gives CAWSQGPEQYF.

J is TRBJ2-7 and V is TRBV30; possible D gene TRBD2, 5 bases. The CDR3 extends over 12 amino acids. Per the germline V gene, CDR1 is GTSNPN and CDR2 is SVGIG (reference sequence). Trimming cost V 0 bases and J 4 bases, with 7 bases left between them. CDR3 sequence reads: CAWSVTSYEQYF. CDR3 coding DNA: TGTGCCTGGAGTGTCACTAGTTACGAGCAGTACTTC. Drawing the rest from reference TRBV30 and TRBJ2-7, the complete variable domain is SQTIHQWPATLVQPVGSPLSLECTVEGTSNPNLYWYRQAAGRGLQLLFYSVGIGQISSEVPQNLSASRPQDRQFILSSKKLLLSDSGFYLCAWSVTSYEQYFGPGTRLTVT.

The chain recombines TRBV28 with TRBJ2-7; the match to TRBD1 covers 11 bases. Germline V gene lookup returns CDR1 MDHEN and CDR2 SYDVKM. V shed 4 bases, J shed 4 bases, and the junction held 3 bases outside the gene matches. The CDR3 sequence is 14 residues long. The CDR3 here is CASSSWDRGYEQYF. The CDR3 DNA reads TGTGCCAGCAGTTCCTGGGACAGGGGGTACGAGCAGTACTTC.

This chain links TRBV6-5 with TRBJ2-7; a weak D match, TRBD2 (5 bases). Trimming left V 8 bases short and J 3 bases short, with 14 bases between. This CDR3 spans 13 amino acids. Germline assignment: CDR1 MNHEY and CDR2 SVGAGI. The CDR3 sequence: CASGFQEGYEQYF. In DNA form, the CDR3 reads TGTGCCAGCGGATTCCAAGAGGGCTACGAGCAGTACTTC.

This clone showed up just a few times. This sequence joins TRBV23-1 and TRBJ1-2, with TRBD1 as a possible D gene (5 bases). TRBV23-1 is known as an ORF, though its function is uncertain. V was clipped by 1 base and J by 8 bases, with 14 bases between them. This CDR3 comprises 14 residues. In DNA, the CDR3 is TGCGCCAGCAGTCAATTGTGCAGGGCTGAAGGCTACACCTTC. It yields the protein CASSQLCRAEGYTF.

V gene TRBV7-3 combines with J gene TRBJ1-2; D is uncertain. Trimming pared 5 bases from V and 5 bases from J, leaving 12 bases between. This CDR3 comprises 13 residues. The germline V gene has CDR1 SGHTA and CDR2 FQGTGA. CDR3 DNA: TGTGCCAGCAGCCTAGACGGAACTTATGGCTACACCTTC. It translates to CASSLDGTYGYTF.